Shown below are 27 T cell receptor beta chains from a single sample sequenced in a study of blood T cell repertoires in COVID-19. Generated by immunoSEQ multiplex PCR, the TCRdb table keeps only in-frame clones and is missing some. The sample has 100,000 or so clones; around nine tenths are singletons. The material sequenced was peripheral blood. These receptors all stem from a man aged 45-60 years with active or convalescent COVID-19.

The gene calls are TRBV6-5 and TRBJ1-1; 8 bases align to TRBD1. CDR1 MNHEY and CDR2 SVGAGI come from the germline V gene. The J segment lost 7 bases and the V segment lost 5 bases, leaving 3 bases of the junction unmatched. The CDR3 has 12 residues. In nucleotides, the CDR3 is TGTGCCAGCAGTCCCGGACAGGGTGAAGCTTTCTTT. Its protein product is CASSPGQGEAFF.

The genes are TRBV5-6 and TRBJ1-2, with no clear D. Germline assignment: CDR1 SGHDT and CDR2 YYEEEE. Trimming left V 4 bases short and J 4 bases short, with 14 bases between. The CDR3 consists of 14 residues. CDR3 region: CASSPPGSLYGYTF. The CDR3 coding sequence is TGTGCCAGCAGCCCCCCGGGATCCCTCTATGGCTACACCTTC.

In the case of this clone: Other DNA sequences in the sample encode the same CDR3. The V and J genes are TRBV5-6 and TRBJ1-5; a weak D match, TRBD1 (5 bases). Trimming pared 0 bases from V and 2 bases from J, leaving 9 bases between. Germline CDR1 SGHDT, CDR2 YYEEEE. The CDR3 is 15 residues long. The CDR3 bases are TGTGCCAGCAGCTTGGGCCAGGGCGGCAATCAGCCCCAGCATTTT. Translated: CASSLGQGGNQPQHF.

This clone was seen only once. The V gene is TRBV28, the J gene TRBJ2-7, with a weak D call TRBD1 (6 bases). The CDR3 covers 14 residues. V gave up 4 bases and J gave up 3 bases, with 13 bases separating them. Germline loops: CDR1 MDHEN, CDR2 SYDVKM. In nucleotides, the CDR3 is TGTGCCAGCAGTTCCCTGGGACAAATCTACGAGCAGTACGTC. Translating gives CASSSLGQIYEQYV.

This clone was seen a single time. The chain carries TRBV5-4 and TRBJ2-5; D remains ambiguous. There are 14 residues in the CDR3. Germline values: CDR1 SGHNT, CDR2 YYREEE (reference sequence). V was trimmed by 1 base and J by 0 bases, leaving 7 bases between them. The CDR3 nucleotides read TGTGCCAGCAGCTTGAAAGACTACCAAGAGACCCAGTACTTC. This gives the protein CASSLKDYQETQYF.

The chain recombines TRBV6-5 with TRBJ2-1; 10 nucleotides agree with TRBD1. This CDR3 spans 15 amino acids. With V trimmed by 4 bases and J by 6 bases, 6 bases remained unmatched. CDR1 and CDR2 (germline): MNHEY, SVGAGI. Here the CDR3 reads CASSFPGTGVNEQFF. DNA for the CDR3: TGTGCCAGCAGTTTCCCCGGGACAGGGGTCAATGAGCAGTTCTTC.

This chain uses TRBV7-9 with TRBJ1-4, with 7 bases matching TRBD1. Trimming took 5 bases from V and 5 from J; bases not matched to a gene: 8. The CDR3 runs 15 residues. Germline-derived CDR1 and CDR2 are SEHNR and FQNEAQ (reference sequence). CDR3 sequence: CASSTATGRNEKLFF. The CDR3 DNA reads as TGTGCCAGCAGCACTGCGACAGGGAGAAATGAAAAACTGTTTTTT.

The J gene is TRBJ1-2, the V gene TRBV12-3 or TRBV12-4; perhaps TRBD1 as D (5 bases). Trimming left V 2 bases short and J 7 bases short, with 5 bases between. The CDR3 is 11 amino acids. In DNA, the CDR3 is TGTGCCAGCAGTTTAAGGGGTGGCTACACCTTC. It translates to CASSLRGGYTF.

A note on this clone: At the DNA level, this CDR3 is encoded by other sequences in the same sample as well. J is TRBJ1-1 and V is TRBV3-1 (or the pseudogene TRBV3-2), with TRBD1 matching 7 bases. The junction had 0 bases not matched to a gene; V was cut back by 0 bases and J by 5 bases. Germline lookup yields CDR1 LGHDT and CDR2 YNNKEL (reference sequence). The CDR3 covers 13 residues. CDR3 in amino acids: CASSQDRGTEAFF. The CDR3 DNA follows: TGTGCCAGCAGCCAAGACAGGGGGACTGAAGCTTTCTTT.

In this sample, this clone turned up many times. V and J are TRBV6-5 and TRBJ1-2; 7 bases are a match to TRBD1. V lost 10 bases to trimming and J lost 8 bases; unmatched junction nucleotides: 13. Germline CDR1 reads MNHEY; CDR2 reads SVGAGI. The CDR3 is 13 residues long. CDR3 sequence reads: CATTRGAGIGYTF. CDR3 DNA sequence: TGTGCCACCACCAGGGGGGCGGGAATCGGCTACACCTTC.

The rearrangement joins TRBV2 to TRBJ1-5; a possible D gene is TRBD1 (5 bases). Trimming shortened V by 4 bases and J by 8 bases, and 15 bases separated the two germline ends. The CDR3 sequence is 14 residues long. Germline V gives CDR1 SNHLY, CDR2 FYNNEI. CDR3: CASSGTRGLEPQHF. The CDR3 nucleotides are TGTGCCAGCAGTGGGACCCGGGGGTTGGAGCCCCAGCATTTT.

The rearrangement links TRBV3-1 (or the pseudogene TRBV3-2) to TRBJ1-3, with a weak D call TRBD1 (5 bases). The V gene's germline CDR1 is LGHDT and CDR2 YNNKEL (reference sequence). Trimming removed 3 bases at V and 4 bases at J, with 7 bases between. The CDR3 is 13 amino acids. CDR3 nucleotides: TGTGCCAGCAGCCAGGGGGGAGGAAACACCATATATTTT. Translation: CASSQGGGNTIYF.

The rearrangement uses TRBV28 and TRBJ1-1; D call uncertain. The germline V and J ends were trimmed by 3 bases and 10 bases, with 12 bases remaining between them. CDR1 and CDR2 (germline): MDHEN, SYDVKM. The CDR3 spans 12 residues. This CDR3 is CASSLAPPLAFF. In DNA, the CDR3 is TGTGCCAGCAGTTTGGCACCCCCCTTAGCTTTCTTT.

The chain uses TRBV24-1 and TRBJ2-1, with 10 bases matching TRBD2. CDR1 KGHDR and CDR2 SFDVKD come from the germline V gene. After removal of 8 bases from V and 7 bases from J, the junction contained 10 bases not matched to a gene. This CDR3 comprises 15 residues. The CDR3 coding sequence is TGTGCCACCACTAGCGGGGGCCCCCGAGGGAATGAGCAGTTCTTC. Encoded protein: CATTSGGPRGNEQFF.

The chain combines TRBV28 with TRBJ1-4; TRBD1 is a possible D gene (5 bases). Deletions cut 2 bases from V and 6 bases from J, with 13 bases between. The germline V gene has CDR1 MDHEN and CDR2 SYDVKM. This CDR3 is built from 15 residues. This chain's CDR3 is CASSLPGGVYEKLFF. CDR3 in DNA: TGTGCCAGCAGTTTACCCGGGGGGGTTTATGAAAAACTGTTTTTT.

The J gene is TRBJ2-7, the V gene TRBV7-2; TRBD1 aligns across 9 bases. The CDR3 sequence is 15 residues long. Germline assignment: CDR1 SGHTA and CDR2 FQGNSA. V trimming: 5 bases; J trimming: 4 bases; junction bases outside the gene matches: 9. CDR3 nucleotides: TGTGCCAGCAGCCCAGACAGGGGGAGACTTTACGAGCAGTACTTC. It yields the protein CASSPDRGRLYEQYF.

The chain employs TRBV11-2 and TRBJ1-1; weak D call: TRBD1 (6 bases). Germline V CDR1 and CDR2: SGHAT, FQNNGV. The CDR3 runs to 16 residues. With 1 base removed from V and 3 bases from J, the gap between germline ends came to 15 bases. The CDR3 spells CASSLVSGQQYTEAFF. CDR3 DNA: TGTGCCAGCAGCTTAGTTTCGGGACAACAATACACTGAAGCTTTCTTT. Full variable domain (outside the CDR3, taken from reference TRBV11-2 and TRBJ1-1): EAGVAQSPRYKIIEKRQSVAFWCNPISGHATLYWYQQILGQGPKLLIQFQNNGVVDDSQLPKDRFSAERLKGVDSTLKIQPAKLEDSAVYLCASSLVSGQQYTEAFFGQGTRLTVV.

V gene TRBV5-1 combines with J gene TRBJ2-6, with a tentative D call TRBD1 (5 bases). Germline V lookup: CDR1 SGHRS, CDR2 YFSETQ. V was pared by 4 bases and J by 2 bases, with 10 bases between. The length of the CDR3 is 15 residues. The CDR3 here is CASSTTVAGANVLTF. In DNA form, the CDR3 reads TGCGCCAGCAGCACGACAGTCGCTGGGGCCAACGTCCTGACTTTC.

The chain uses TRBV5-1 and TRBJ1-1; 7 bases are shared with TRBD1. J lost 4 bases, V lost 2 bases, and 5 bases had no gene match. The CDR3 length is 14 residues. Germline V lookup: CDR1 SGHRS, CDR2 YFSETQ. Here the CDR3 DNA reads TGCGCCAGCAGCTTCAACAGGGGCGGCACTGAAGCTTTCTTT. It specifies CASSFNRGGTEAFF.

The V gene is TRBV28, the J gene TRBJ1-5; unclear D gene. This CDR3 is built from 15 residues. V lost 5 bases and J lost 5, with 16 bases in between. Germline V gives CDR1 MDHEN, CDR2 SYDVKM. The CDR3 reads CASSSPSQIHQPQHF. The DNA of the CDR3 is TGTGCCAGCAGTAGCCCATCACAGATCCATCAGCCCCAGCATTTT. The full variable domain, rest sourced from reference TRBV28 and TRBJ1-5, is DVKVTQSSRYLVKRTGEKVFLECVQDMDHENMFWYRQDPGLGLRLIYFSYDVKMKEKGDIPEGYSVSREKKERFSLILESASTNQTSMYLCASSSPSQIHQPQHFGDGTRLSIL.

This clone came up a few times. The same CDR3 can be traced to other DNA sequences in this sample. J is TRBJ1-2 and V is TRBV15, with TRBD1 as a possible D gene (6 bases). Trimming took 0 bases from V and 6 from J, leaving 8 bases between them. Germline-derived CDR1 and CDR2 are LNHNV and YYDKDF (reference sequence). This CDR3 is 13 amino acids long. As DNA, the CDR3 is TGTGCCACCAGCAGAGAAGAGGGGGATGGCTACACCTTC. This gives the protein CATSREEGDGYTF.

The rearrangement joins TRBV28 to TRBJ1-2, with TRBD1 matching over 10 bases. The junction had 5 bases not matched to a gene; V was cut back by 5 bases and J by 8 bases. Per the germline V gene, CDR1 is MDHEN and CDR2 is SYDVKM. The CDR3 runs to 13 residues. CDR3 sequence reads: CASSLGTGEGYTF. DNA for the CDR3: TGTGCCAGCAGTCTCGGGACAGGGGAAGGCTACACCTTC.

This rearrangement joins TRBV7-2 to TRBJ2-7; a possible D gene is TRBD1 (6 bases). The V and J ends lost 1 base and 3 bases respectively, with 7 bases between them. This CDR3 comprises 13 residues. Germline V gene lookup returns CDR1 SGHTA and CDR2 FQGNSA. Here the CDR3 DNA reads TGTGCCAGCAGCTTAGGCAGGGGCTACGAGCAGTACTTC. Residues: CASSLGRGYEQYF.

This clone has more than one count but fewer than ten. The chain recombines TRBV6-5 with TRBJ1-4, with D perhaps matching TRBD1 (5 bases). The V end was cut by 6 bases, the J end by 4 bases, with 12 bases between. The CDR3 contains 14 residues. Germline V gives CDR1 MNHEY, CDR2 SVGAGI. The chain's CDR3 is CASSEGLLNEKLFF. In DNA, the CDR3 is TGTGCCAGCAGCGAGGGACTGCTTAATGAAAAACTGTTTTTT.

To note about this clone: At one end, the junction sequence differs from germline, possibly due to a read error. The chain employs TRBV27 and TRBJ2-3; 7 positions match TRBD1. The CDR3 runs 14 residues. The germline CDR1 and CDR2 sequences are MNHEY and SMNVEV (reference sequence). The CDR3 DNA sequence: TGTGCCAGCAGTTTAAACAGGGGTGCAGACACGCAGTATTTT. Its translation is CASSLNRGADTQYF.

The CDR3 protein is CSASVLPYNEQFF. In DNA, the CDR3 is TGCAGTGCTAGTGTACTTCCTTACAATGAGCAGTTCTTC. V gene TRBV20-1 combines with J gene TRBJ2-1; D is uncertain. V was clipped by 3 bases and J by 4 bases, with 10 bases between them. The CDR3 totals 13 residues. The germline gives CDR1 DFQATT, CDR2 SNEGSKA (reference sequence).

V usage is TRBV5-1 and J usage is TRBJ2-1, with 7 bases lining up with TRBD2. The CDR3 runs to 15 residues. The germline V gene has CDR1 SGHRS and CDR2 YFSETQ. With 0 bases clipped from V and 4 bases from J, the junction kept 4 bases outside the gene matches. The CDR3 DNA sequence: TGCGCCAGCAGCTTGGTGTCTAGCGGTTACAATGAGCAGTTCTTC. It is translated as CASSLVSSGYNEQFF.